One sample yielded the 22 T cell receptor beta chains listed below, sequenced in a study of blood T cells in healthy people across ages. The use of a sample-barcoded 5' primer and a J-beta primer mix characterized a second PCR of about 7 to 12 cycles. TCRdb ran MiXCR on the 5' RACE reads and lists one entry per CDR3 protein. The sample contains 1.5 million to 2 million distinct CDR3 sequences, around half of which appear only once. The specimen was blood. These receptors were taken from a woman in her thirties or forties in good health.

This clonotype was counted only a few times. The chain uses TRBV4-3 and TRBJ2-5, with 11 bases identical to TRBD1. The CDR3 contains 17 residues. Germline V CDR1 and CDR2: LGHNA, YSLEER. With V trimmed by 0 bases and J by 7 bases, 10 bases remained unmatched. CDR3 residues: CASSQDAGTGGKRTQYF. CDR3 bases: TGCGCCAGCAGCCAAGATGCCGGGACAGGGGGGAAGAGGACCCAGTACTTC.

The chain combines TRBV20-1 with TRBJ2-4; D possibly uses TRBD1 or TRBD2 (5 bases each). Near its end, the DNA agrees better with TRBJ2-5, so the J call may be wrong. Per the germline V gene, CDR1 is DFQATT and CDR2 is SNEGSKA (reference sequence). The CDR3 totals 14 residues. CDR3 protein: CSARDMQGEETQYF. The CDR3 bases are TGCAGTGCTAGAGATATGCAGGGAGAAGAGACCCAGTACTTC.

The CDR3 sequence is CSARRLAGDYEQYF. CDR3 DNA sequence: TGCAGTGCTAGAAGGCTAGCGGGGGACTACGAGCAGTACTTC. The chain couples TRBV20-1 to TRBJ2-7, with 10 bases fitting TRBD2. Unmatched junction bases numbered 4, after V lost 2 bases and J lost 3 bases. Germline V gives CDR1 DFQATT, CDR2 SNEGSKA (reference sequence). There are 14 residues in the CDR3.

In nucleotides, the CDR3 is TGTGCCAGCAGCCCGGACAGGCCCGCCGGGGGTTCGAATTCACCCCTCCACTTT. As protein: CASSPDRPAGGSNSPLHF. The J gene is TRBJ1-6, the V gene TRBV7-9; TRBD1 agrees at 7 bases. CDR1 and CDR2 from the germline V gene are SEHNR and FQNEAQ (reference sequence). CDR3 length equals 18 residues. V was pared by 5 bases and J by 7 bases, with 17 bases of the junction left unmatched.

This clonotype was detected a few times. The rearrangement links TRBV12-3 or TRBV12-4 to TRBJ2-3; TRBD1 matches 9 bases. J was trimmed by 5 bases and V by 5 bases; bases with no gene match: 8. This CDR3 has 15 residues. The CDR3 nucleotides read TGTGCCAGCAGTCCGCGACAGGGGGGGGAAGATACGCAGTATTTT. Translation: CASSPRQGGEDTQYF.

V is TRBV20-1 and J is TRBJ1-6; no clear D. Germline V gives CDR1 DFQATT, CDR2 SNEGSKA (reference sequence). The germline V and J ends were trimmed by 2 bases and 7 bases, with 6 bases remaining between them. The CDR3 covers 12 residues. The CDR3 sequence: CSARNANSPLHF. The DNA of the CDR3 is TGCAGTGCTAGAAACGCGAATTCACCCCTCCACTTT.

V is TRBV20-1 and J is TRBJ1-5; D unresolved. V lost 6 bases to trimming and J lost 3 bases, with 15 bases between them. Germline V lookup: CDR1 DFQATT, CDR2 SNEGSKA (reference sequence). CDR3 length: 14 residues. CDR3 protein: CSATVDGLNQPQHF. CDR3 coding DNA: TGCAGTGCCACGGTGGACGGACTCAATCAGCCCCAGCATTTT.

A few counts support this clonotype. V gene TRBV10-3 combines with J gene TRBJ2-3; 11 bases line up with TRBD1. There are 15 residues in the CDR3. The ends lost 2 bases at V and 6 bases at J; junction bases unmatched: 4. Germline CDR1 reads ENHRY; CDR2 reads SYGVKD. CDR3 nucleotides: TGTGCCATCAGTGAGGGACAGGGGGCGGTTGATACGCAGTATTTT. Translating gives CAISEGQGAVDTQYF.

In its sample, this clonotype was seen many times. Here the CDR3 reads CASSLGHSSYEQYF. The CDR3 DNA reads as TGTGCCAGCAGCTTAGGGCACAGTTCCTACGAGCAGTACTTC. This chain joins TRBV7-2 and TRBJ2-7; D gene ambiguous. The V end was cut by 1 base, the J end by 1 base, with 8 bases between. This CDR3 is built from 14 residues. From germline, CDR1 is SGHTA and CDR2 FQGNSA.

The chain uses TRBV5-5 and TRBJ2-1; 11 bases line up with TRBD1. CDR3 length: 15 amino acids. The V gene end was trimmed by 4 bases and the J gene end by 9 bases; junction bases not matched to a gene: 9. CDR1 and CDR2 (germline): SGHKS, YYEKEE (reference sequence). The CDR3 region is CASSRGQGAAGEQFF. The CDR3 DNA reads TGTGCCAGCAGCCGAGGACAGGGGGCAGCTGGTGAGCAGTTCTTC.

This rearrangement joins TRBV12-3 or TRBV12-4 to TRBJ2-5; perhaps TRBD2 as D (6 bases). This CDR3 spans 15 amino acids. Trimming shortened V by 6 bases and J by 5 bases, and 19 bases separated the two germline ends. CDR3 loop: CASSRRDSRGETQYF. CDR3 nucleotide sequence: TGTGCCAGCAGCCGCAGGGACTCCCGGGGTGAGACCCAGTACTTC.

This chain uses TRBV20-1 with TRBJ2-1, with TRBD2 matching over 11 bases. V was clipped by 5 bases and J by 5 bases; unmatched bases: 8. Germline CDR1 is DFQATT and CDR2 is SNEGSKA (reference sequence). The CDR3 loop spans 15 amino acids. CDR3 sequence reads: CSAGDPGLADNEQFF. The CDR3 DNA reads TGCAGTGCTGGGGACCCGGGACTAGCGGACAATGAGCAGTTCTTC.

The chain carries TRBV20-1 and TRBJ2-5, with D perhaps TRBD2 (5 bases). The CDR3 has 13 residues. Deletions cut 4 bases from V and 3 bases from J, with 12 bases between. Germline CDR1 and CDR2: DFQATT and SNEGSKA (reference sequence). The CDR3 coding sequence is TGCAGTGCTATTCAGCGGAACGAAGAGACCCAGTACTTC. Protein: CSAIQRNEETQYF.

The chain couples TRBV5-1 to TRBJ1-6; D unresolved. The CDR3 loop spans 14 amino acids. Trimming cost V 2 bases and J 8 bases, with 11 bases left between them. Germline CDR1 SGHRS, CDR2 YFSETQ. The chain's CDR3 is CASSFARKDSPLHF. In DNA form, the CDR3 reads TGCGCCAGCAGCTTTGCCAGGAAGGATTCACCCCTCCACTTT.

The CDR3 loop is CASSLRGPPSNTEAFF. CDR3 bases: TGCGCCAGCAGCTTGAGGGGTCCGCCGTCGAACACTGAAGCTTTCTTT. This chain connects TRBV5-1 to TRBJ1-1; a possible D gene is TRBD1 (5 bases). There are 16 residues in the CDR3. Germline V gives CDR1 SGHRS, CDR2 YFSETQ. V lost 1 base, J lost 1 base, and 14 bases lay in between.

Only a few counts were recorded for this clonotype. V usage is TRBV4-2 and J usage is TRBJ1-5; tentatively, D is TRBD1 (5 bases). CDR3 size: 14 residues. V was cut by 3 bases and J by 4 bases, with 10 bases left in between. The germline CDR1 and CDR2 sequences are LGHNA and YNFKEQ. The CDR3 loop reads CASSQGQLNQPQHF. DNA for the CDR3: TGTGCCAGCAGCCAGGGGCAACTAAATCAGCCCCAGCATTTT.

This clonotype was seen only a few times. The chain carries TRBV20-1 and TRBJ1-5, with a possible D match to TRBD1 (6 bases). Germline CDR1 reads DFQATT; CDR2 reads SNEGSKA (reference sequence). This CDR3 comprises 13 residues. V was cut by 5 bases and J by 4 bases, with 12 bases left in between. CDR3 sequence reads: CSASDSLNQPQHF. The CDR3 nucleotides read TGCAGTGCTTCGGACAGCTTGAATCAGCCCCAGCATTTT.

The chain uses TRBV20-1 and TRBJ1-6, with 8 bases that match TRBD1. CDR1 and CDR2 from the germline V gene are DFQATT and SNEGSKA (reference sequence). The V gene end was trimmed by 3 bases and the J gene end by 3 bases; junction bases not matched to a gene: 7. The CDR3 totals 16 residues. The CDR3 coding sequence is TGCAGTGCTAGTGGTCCTGGACAGGGCTATAATTCACCCCTCCACTTT. Translating it yields CSASGPGQGYNSPLHF.

This clonotype was seen more than once but under ten times. The chain uses TRBV5-1 and TRBJ2-5; possibly TRBD1 or TRBD2 for D (5 bases each). CDR1 is SGHRS and CDR2 is YFSETQ in the germline V gene. CDR3 length: 16 amino acids. Between the trimmed V and J ends, which lost 2 bases and 5 bases, there was a span of 19 bases. The CDR3 sequence is CASSFRDRSGRETQYF. In DNA, the CDR3 is TGCGCCAGCAGCTTCCGGGACCGAAGCGGTCGTGAGACCCAGTACTTC. Variable domain in full (rest from reference TRBV5-1 and TRBJ2-5): KAGVTQTPRYLIKTRGQQVTLSCSPISGHRSVSWYQQTPGQGLQFLFEYFSETQRNKGNFPGRFSGRQFSNSRSEMNVSTLELGDSALYLCASSFRDRSGRETQYFGPGTRLLVL.

This clonotype appeared a few times. V and J are TRBV20-1 and TRBJ2-5, with TRBD2 matching over 11 bases. Per germline, CDR1 DFQATT and CDR2 SNEGSKA (reference sequence). V gave up 0 bases and J gave up 5 bases; unmatched junction bases: 8. The length of the CDR3 is 16 residues. In DNA, the CDR3 is TGCAGTGCTAGAGATCCCCTAGCGGGGGGCGGGGAGACCCAGTACTTC. Its protein is CSARDPLAGGGETQYF.

The rearrangement joins TRBV11-2 to TRBJ2-6, with TRBD1 matching over 7 bases. The J segment lost 1 base and the V segment lost 5 bases, leaving 11 bases of the junction unmatched. The germline V gene encodes CDR1 SGHAT and CDR2 FQNNGV. CDR3 size: 18 residues. CDR3 bases: TGTGCCAGCAGCCTCGTGGGGACAGATTATTCTGGGGCCAACGTCCTGACTTTC. It codes for CASSLVGTDYSGANVLTF.

The CDR3 sequence: CSQPGQGVETQYF. Here the CDR3 DNA reads TGCAGCCAACCGGGACAGGGGGTAGAGACCCAGTACTTC. The J gene is TRBJ2-5, the V gene TRBV29-1; 11 nucleotides agree with TRBD1. The V gene's germline CDR1 is SQVTM and CDR2 ANQGSEA. The CDR3 runs 13 residues. V was pared by 8 bases and J by 4 bases, with 6 bases of the junction left unmatched.